The clone carrying this T cell receptor beta chain has a single count. The source of the sample is a study of blood T cell repertoires in COVID-19. Overall study context: Samples representing acute and convalescent COVID-19 were sourced from the United States, Italy and Spain. T cells, B-cell-depleted T cells, or PBMCs provided the cDNA or gDNA that served as material.

Original methodology: Amplification of reference gene primers provided the estimated nucleated cell counts. Repertoires were generated with immunoSEQ multiplex PCR, while TCRdb's copy carries only in-frame clones and drops some. V, J and clone size derive from that table, while D and trimming were established from the DNA sequence. In the table there are 30,000 to 40,000 clones, approximately 89% of which are singletons. The length of the CDR3 is 15 residues. The germline V gene encodes CDR1 SGHDT and CDR2 YYEEEE. The V and J ends lost 4 bases and 3 bases, in that order; junction bases with no gene match: 8.

The TCR sequence derives from a man between 60 and 70 years old with active or convalescent COVID-19. The chain couples TRBV5-6 to TRBJ1-1; 8 bases are a match to TRBD1. Sequencing was performed on peripheral blood. CDR3 in DNA: TGTGCCAGCAGCACAGGGGGAAATTATGACACTGAAGCTTTCTTT. The encoded protein is CASSTGGNYDTEAFF.